Below, 27 T cell receptor beta chains from the same sample are listed, as sequenced in a study of radiotherapy plus CTLA-4 blockade in lung cancer. Measured with immunoSEQ multiplex PCR; TCRdb has only the in-frame clones, and not every one. The sample records approximately 70,000 clones, 65% to 85% being singletons. Specimen: peripheral blood, collected from a patient treated with radiotherapy plus ipilimumab. All receptors come from a human donor with non-small cell lung cancer whose response to radiotherapy plus ipilimumab could not be evaluated. Some clones in this sample may be carry-over from other donors' samples.

The CDR3 sequence: CASSLSSGAAYEQYF. The CDR3 bases are TGCGCCAGCAGCCTCAGCTCAGGGGCGGCCTACGAGCAGTACTTC. This chain links TRBV4-3 with TRBJ2-7; D might be TRBD1 (6 bases). The V end was cut by 4 bases, the J end by 2 bases, with 15 bases between. This CDR3 comprises 15 residues. Germline lookup yields CDR1 LGHNA and CDR2 YSLEER.

J is TRBJ2-2 and V is TRBV5-1; D possibly corresponds to TRBD1 (6 bases). The CDR3 is 15 residues long. The germline V gene has CDR1 SGHRS and CDR2 YFSETQ. V was clipped by 3 bases and J by 0 bases, with 9 bases between them. The CDR3 loop reads CASSYDRPNTGELFF. In DNA form, the CDR3 reads TGCGCCAGCAGCTACGACAGGCCGAACACCGGGGAGCTGTTTTTT.

The chain has TRBV5-6 and TRBJ2-5; 10 bases line up with TRBD1. Germline lookup yields CDR1 SGHDT and CDR2 YYEEEE. The V gene end was trimmed by 4 bases and the J gene end by 5 bases; junction bases not matched to a gene: 8. CDR3 length: 15 amino acids. The CDR3 loop reads CASSPETGGDETQYF. DNA of the CDR3: TGTGCCAGCAGCCCGGAGACAGGGGGCGACGAGACCCAGTACTTC.

This clone was detected only once. In the same sample, other DNA sequences code for this CDR3. The rearrangement links TRBV28 to TRBJ1-2, with 10 bases aligning to TRBD1. The length of the CDR3 is 14 residues. The V gene's germline CDR1 is MDHEN and CDR2 SYDVKM. V shed 5 bases and J 5 bases; nucleotides not matched to a gene: 5. DNA of the CDR3: TGTGCCAGCAGTCCCGGGACAGGGGTTTATGGCTACACCTTC. Translated, it gives CASSPGTGVYGYTF.

The chain uses TRBV5-1 and TRBJ1-1, with D perhaps TRBD1 (5 bases). Germline V CDR1 and CDR2: SGHRS, YFSETQ. The CDR3 is 15 residues long. V was shortened by 4 bases and J by 6 bases, with 19 bases between the two germline ends. CDR3 sequence reads: CASSQSRGDVAEAFF. CDR3 nucleotides: TGCGCCAGCAGCCAATCCCGGGGGGATGTGGCTGAAGCTTTCTTT.

Notes on this clone: The identical CDR3 is also encoded by other nucleotide sequences in the sample. The chain employs TRBV4-1 and TRBJ1-6, with TRBD1 identical over 9 bases. The germline gives CDR1 MGHRA, CDR2 YSYEKL. The V gene end was trimmed by 0 bases and the J gene end by 5 bases; junction bases not matched to a gene: 8. The CDR3 length is 18 residues. CDR3 amino acids: CASSQERGTGSNNSPLHF. CDR3 coding DNA: TGCGCCAGCAGCCAAGAGAGGGGGACAGGGTCGAATAATTCACCCCTCCACTTT.

The chain combines TRBV4-1 with TRBJ1-2; D is ambiguous. CDR3 length equals 14 residues. The germline gives CDR1 MGHRA, CDR2 YSYEKL. The V end was cut by 4 bases, the J end by 2 bases, with 11 bases between. Written as DNA, the CDR3 is TGCGCCAGCAGCCCCTCGACACGGAACTATGGCTACACCTTC. Its protein is CASSPSTRNYGYTF.

The chain links TRBV5-5 to TRBJ2-5; no clear D gene. The V gene's germline CDR1 is SGHKS and CDR2 YYEKEE (reference sequence). The germline V and J ends were trimmed by 5 bases and 7 bases, with 9 bases remaining between them. CDR3 size: 11 residues. The CDR3 loop reads CASSKERTQYF. Here the CDR3 DNA reads TGTGCCAGCAGTAAGGAGAGGACCCAGTACTTC.

The J gene is TRBJ1-2, the V gene TRBV27, with D tentatively TRBD1 (5 bases). The CDR3 extends over 15 amino acids. Germline CDR1 and CDR2: MNHEY and SMNVEV (reference sequence). V was pared by 2 bases and J by 4 bases, with 14 bases between. CDR3 nucleotide sequence: TGTGCCAGCAGTTTAGAGGTCAGGGCTGTCTATGGCTACACCTTC. This gives the protein CASSLEVRAVYGYTF.

The genes are TRBV25-1 and TRBJ1-2, with TRBD1 matching 7 bases. The V segment lost 3 bases and the J segment 8 bases; nucleotides outside the gene matches: 9. Germline values: CDR1 MGHDK, CDR2 SYGVNS. The CDR3 runs to 14 residues. The CDR3 is CASSDLTGAGGYTF. The DNA for the CDR3 is TGTGCCAGCAGTGACCTTACAGGGGCGGGAGGCTACACCTTC.

J is TRBJ1-1 and V is TRBV7-9, with 8 bases fitting TRBD1. The CDR3 sequence is 14 residues long. Germline CDR1 is SEHNR and CDR2 is FQNEAQ (reference sequence). Unmatched junction bases numbered 7, after V lost 4 bases and J lost 6 bases. In DNA, the CDR3 is TGTGCCAGCAGCTCTCCCCCAGGGGGCGCTGAAGCTTTCTTT. It is translated as CASSSPPGGAEAFF. Complete variable domain (other parts from reference TRBV7-9 and TRBJ1-1): DTGVSQNPRHKITKRGQNVTFRCDPISEHNRLYWYRQTLGQGPEFLTYFQNEAQLEKSRLLSDRFSAERPKGSFSTLEIQRTEQGDSAMYLCASSSPPGGAEAFFGQGTRLTVV.

The sample holds a few counts of this clone. The chain uses TRBV18 and TRBJ1-1; D is ambiguous. The CDR3 is 14 residues long. From germline, CDR1 is KGHSH and CDR2 LQKENI. Trimming left V 2 bases short and J 0 bases short, with 7 bases between. This chain's CDR3 is CASSPVGVNTEAFF. CDR3 DNA: TGTGCCAGCTCACCAGTTGGAGTGAACACTGAAGCTTTCTTT.

V usage is TRBV5-4 and J usage is TRBJ1-1; D remains ambiguous. The CDR3 loop spans 13 amino acids. Germline V lookup: CDR1 SGHNT, CDR2 YYREEE (reference sequence). V lost 4 bases, J lost 5 bases, and 12 bases lay in between. CDR3: CASSQERETEAFF. The CDR3, as DNA: TGTGCCAGCAGCCAAGAGAGGGAGACTGAAGCTTTCTTT.

The chain links TRBV7-9 to TRBJ2-7, with a weak D call TRBD1 (6 bases). Germline values: CDR1 SEHNR, CDR2 FQNEAQ (reference sequence). V was pared by 4 bases and J by 2 bases, with 15 bases between. This CDR3 is built from 15 residues. CDR3 region: CASSSHGGAPYEQYF. The CDR3 coding sequence is TGTGCCAGCAGCTCCCATGGGGGCGCCCCCTACGAGCAGTACTTC.

The chain couples TRBV4-3 to TRBJ2-3; 11 bases line up with TRBD1. Germline-derived CDR1 and CDR2 are LGHNA and YSLEER. The CDR3 length is 15 residues. With 4 bases clipped from V and 7 bases from J, the junction kept 7 bases outside the gene matches. The DNA for the CDR3 is TGCGCCAGCAGCCCCTCGGACAGGGGGCTGAATACGCAGTATTTT. Protein sequence: CASSPSDRGLNTQYF.

This chain links TRBV18 with TRBJ1-5; D is uncertain. CDR3 length: 14 amino acids. The V end lost 6 bases, the J end lost 3 bases, and 12 bases lay between the germline ends. CDR1 and CDR2 (germline): KGHSH, LQKENI. In DNA, the CDR3 is TGTGCCAGCTCGGTCTCGGGATCCAATCAGCCCCAGCATTTT. It translates to CASSVSGSNQPQHF.

The rearrangement joins TRBV4-3 to TRBJ1-6; 9 bases are shared with TRBD1. The CDR3 covers 14 residues. The V gene end was trimmed by 4 bases and the J gene end by 10 bases; junction bases not matched to a gene: 5. CDR1 is LGHNA and CDR2 is YSLEER in the germline V gene. This CDR3 reads CASSRNRGLSPLHF. In nucleotides, the CDR3 is TGCGCCAGCAGCCGTAACAGGGGGCTGTCACCCCTCCACTTT.

V is TRBV4-2 and J is TRBJ1-2, with D possibly matching TRBD1 (5 bases). The CDR3 extends over 15 amino acids. V lost 1 base, J lost 6 bases, and 15 bases lay in between. Germline lookup yields CDR1 LGHNA and CDR2 YNFKEQ. The chain's CDR3 is CASSQVAGQVHGYTF. DNA for the CDR3: TGTGCCAGCAGCCAAGTGGCAGGGCAAGTGCATGGCTACACCTTC.

The V call is TRBV5-1, the J call TRBJ1-4; 8 nucleotides line up with TRBD1. The trim removed 0 bases at V and 6 bases at J, leaving 7 bases unmatched. This CDR3 region has 16 residues. Germline values: CDR1 SGHRS, CDR2 YFSETQ. The chain's CDR3 is CASSLGKTGADEKLFF. CDR3 coding DNA: TGCGCCAGCAGCTTGGGGAAGACAGGGGCGGATGAAAAACTGTTTTTT.

The rearrangement joins TRBV6-1 to TRBJ2-5; weak D call: TRBD2 (6 bases). Germline loops: CDR1 MNHNS, CDR2 SASEGT. This CDR3 is 13 amino acids long. V lost 5 bases to trimming and J lost 5 bases, with 12 bases between them. CDR3 sequence reads: CASSRGLGETQYF. The CDR3 DNA reads as TGTGCCAGCAGTCGGGGACTTGGGGAGACCCAGTACTTC.

The chain joins TRBV6-5 to TRBJ2-7; D might be TRBD2 (6 bases). V gave up 0 bases and J gave up 4 bases, with 13 bases separating them. CDR3 length: 15 amino acids. The germline V gene has CDR1 MNHEY and CDR2 SVGAGI. CDR3 coding DNA: TGTGCCAGCAGTTACTCTGGGACTTACACGTACGAGCAGTACTTC. Protein sequence: CASSYSGTYTYEQYF.

This chain uses TRBV27 with TRBJ2-1; weak D call: TRBD1 (5 bases). V was cut by 2 bases and J by 7 bases, with 18 bases left in between. The CDR3 runs 16 residues. Germline V lookup: CDR1 MNHEY, CDR2 SMNVEV (reference sequence). The CDR3 protein is CASSLGRMGRWNEQFF. The CDR3 DNA sequence: TGTGCCAGCAGTTTAGGGCGGATGGGGCGATGGAATGAGCAGTTCTTC.

V is TRBV27 and J is TRBJ1-2, with no clear D. Between the trimmed V and J ends, which lost 5 bases and 4 bases, there was a span of 11 bases. The germline CDR1 and CDR2 sequences are MNHEY and SMNVEV (reference sequence). The length of the CDR3 is 13 residues. CDR3 in DNA: TGTGCCAGCAGTGTTGAGAGTTCCTATGGCTACACCTTC. This translates into CASSVESSYGYTF.

V gene TRBV5-1 combines with J gene TRBJ2-3; D is undetermined. V was shortened by 4 bases and J by 3 bases, with 6 bases between the two germline ends. The CDR3 contains 12 residues. The V gene's germline CDR1 is SGHRS and CDR2 YFSETQ. The CDR3 coding sequence is TGCGCCAGCAGCCGCGAGACAGATACGCAGTATTTT. This codes for CASSRETDTQYF.

V gene TRBV6-6 combines with J gene TRBJ1-1; 7 bases map to TRBD1. Germline V CDR1 and CDR2: MNHNY, SVGAGI (reference sequence). J lost 0 bases, V lost 2 bases, and 3 bases had no gene match. This CDR3 has 15 residues. The CDR3 bases are TGTGCCAGCAGTTACCCAGGGGGGATGAACACTGAAGCTTTCTTT. It encodes CASSYPGGMNTEAFF.

This clone was seen ten or more times. This rearrangement joins TRBV2 to TRBJ2-3; D not certain. This CDR3 spans 14 amino acids. Germline loops: CDR1 SNHLY, CDR2 FYNNEI. V shed 3 bases and J shed 6 bases, with 13 bases lying between them. CDR3 nucleotides: TGTGCCAGCAGTGAGGAAGAGGCTCAGGATACGCAGTATTTT. Translated: CASSEEEAQDTQYF.

The genes are TRBV29-1 and TRBJ2-5; maybe TRBD1 (5 bases). Trimming took off 0 bases at V and 7 bases at J, with 9 bases between the two ends. The CDR3 spans 12 residues. Germline V CDR1 and CDR2: SQVTM, ANQGSEA. CDR3: CSVEDPGRTQYF. CDR3 bases: TGCAGCGTTGAAGATCCAGGGCGGACCCAGTACTTC.